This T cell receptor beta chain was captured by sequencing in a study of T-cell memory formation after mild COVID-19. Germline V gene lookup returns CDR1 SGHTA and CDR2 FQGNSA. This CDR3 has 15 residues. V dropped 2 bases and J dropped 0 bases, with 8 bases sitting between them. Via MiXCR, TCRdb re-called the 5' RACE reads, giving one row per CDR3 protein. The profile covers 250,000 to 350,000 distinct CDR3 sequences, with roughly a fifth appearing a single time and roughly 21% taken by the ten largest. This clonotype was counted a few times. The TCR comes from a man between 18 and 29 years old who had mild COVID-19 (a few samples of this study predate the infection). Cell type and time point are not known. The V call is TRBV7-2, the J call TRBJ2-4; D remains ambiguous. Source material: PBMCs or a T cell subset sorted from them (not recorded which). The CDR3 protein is CASSLRTLAKNIQYF. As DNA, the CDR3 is TGTGCCAGCAGCTTACGCACCTTAGCCAAAAACATTCAGTACTTC.